This TCR beta chain appears in the sequencing data of a study of shared clonotypes between healthy human individuals. Findings of the study overall: Researchers sampled blood only, noting tissue repertoires likely differ.

Naive CD8 cells were CD45RO-negative, positively selected for CCR7, excluding terminally differentiated effector memory CD45RA+ cells. The table came from immunoSEQ multiplex PCR; TCRdb's copy has only in-frame clones and leaves some out. The sample yields more than 2 million clones, roughly 94% seen once. Regarding this clone: Its specificity is unknown.

This sequence was found in a man between 18 and 35 years old in good health. Sequencing was carried out using naive CD8+ T cells sorted from blood.

CDR3 sequence reads: CASSLMDQGTEAFF. CDR3 DNA: TGTGCCAGCAGCTTAATGGACCAAGGGACTGAAGCTTTCTTT. The V call is TRBV7-9, the J call TRBJ1-1; D is unclear. Deletions cut 2 bases from V and 5 bases from J, with 12 bases between. The CDR3 covers 14 residues. Germline-derived CDR1 and CDR2 are SEHNR and FQNEAQ (reference sequence). Combining the CDR3 with reference TRBV7-9 and TRBJ1-1 gives the whole variable domain DTGVSQNPRHKITKRGQNVTFRCDPISEHNRLYWYRQTLGQGPEFLTYFQNEAQLEKSRLLSDRFSAERPKGSFSTLEIQRTEQGDSAMYLCASSLMDQGTEAFFGQGTRLTVV.